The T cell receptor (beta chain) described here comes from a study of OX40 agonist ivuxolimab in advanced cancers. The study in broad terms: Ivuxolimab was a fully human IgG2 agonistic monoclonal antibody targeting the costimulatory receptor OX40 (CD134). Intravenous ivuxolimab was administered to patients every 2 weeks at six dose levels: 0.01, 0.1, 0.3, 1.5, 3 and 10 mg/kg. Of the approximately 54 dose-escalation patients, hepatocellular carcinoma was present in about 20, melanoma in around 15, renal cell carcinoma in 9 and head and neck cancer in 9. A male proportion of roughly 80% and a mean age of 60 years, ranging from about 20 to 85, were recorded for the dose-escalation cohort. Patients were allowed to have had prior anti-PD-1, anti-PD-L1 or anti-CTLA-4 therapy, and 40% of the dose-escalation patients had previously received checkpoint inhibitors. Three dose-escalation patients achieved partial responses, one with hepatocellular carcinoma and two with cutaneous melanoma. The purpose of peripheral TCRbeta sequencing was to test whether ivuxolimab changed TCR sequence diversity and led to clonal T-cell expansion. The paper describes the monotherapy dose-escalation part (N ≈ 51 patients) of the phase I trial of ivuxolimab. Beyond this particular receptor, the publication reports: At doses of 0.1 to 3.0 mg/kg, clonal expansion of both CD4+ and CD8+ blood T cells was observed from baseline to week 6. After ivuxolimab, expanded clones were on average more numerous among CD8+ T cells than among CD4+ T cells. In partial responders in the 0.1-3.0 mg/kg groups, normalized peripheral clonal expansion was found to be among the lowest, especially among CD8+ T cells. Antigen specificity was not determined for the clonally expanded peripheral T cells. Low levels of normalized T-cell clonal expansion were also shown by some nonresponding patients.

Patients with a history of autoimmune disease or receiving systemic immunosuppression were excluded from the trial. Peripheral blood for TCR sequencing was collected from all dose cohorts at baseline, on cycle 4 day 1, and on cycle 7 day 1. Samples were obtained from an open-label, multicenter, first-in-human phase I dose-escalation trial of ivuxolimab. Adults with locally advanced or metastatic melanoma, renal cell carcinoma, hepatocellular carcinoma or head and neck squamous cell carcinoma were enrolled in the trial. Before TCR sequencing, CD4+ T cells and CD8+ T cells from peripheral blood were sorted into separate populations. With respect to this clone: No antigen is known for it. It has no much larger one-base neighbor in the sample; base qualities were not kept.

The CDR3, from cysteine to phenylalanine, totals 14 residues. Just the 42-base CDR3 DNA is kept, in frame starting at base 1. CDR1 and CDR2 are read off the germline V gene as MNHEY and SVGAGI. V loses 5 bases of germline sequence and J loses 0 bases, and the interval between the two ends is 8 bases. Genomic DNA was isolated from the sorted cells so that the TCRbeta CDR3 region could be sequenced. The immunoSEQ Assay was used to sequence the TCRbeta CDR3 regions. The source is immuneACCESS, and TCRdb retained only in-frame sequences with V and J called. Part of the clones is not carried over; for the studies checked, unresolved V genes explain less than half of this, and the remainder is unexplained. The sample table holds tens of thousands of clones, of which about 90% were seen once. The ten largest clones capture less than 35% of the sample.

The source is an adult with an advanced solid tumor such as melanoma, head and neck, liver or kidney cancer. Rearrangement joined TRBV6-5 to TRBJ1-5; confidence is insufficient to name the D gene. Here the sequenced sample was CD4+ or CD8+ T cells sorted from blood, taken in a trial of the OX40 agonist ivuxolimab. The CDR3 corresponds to CASSKKYSNQPQHF. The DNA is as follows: TGTGCCAGCAGTAAAAAATATAGCAATCAGCCCCAGCATTTT.